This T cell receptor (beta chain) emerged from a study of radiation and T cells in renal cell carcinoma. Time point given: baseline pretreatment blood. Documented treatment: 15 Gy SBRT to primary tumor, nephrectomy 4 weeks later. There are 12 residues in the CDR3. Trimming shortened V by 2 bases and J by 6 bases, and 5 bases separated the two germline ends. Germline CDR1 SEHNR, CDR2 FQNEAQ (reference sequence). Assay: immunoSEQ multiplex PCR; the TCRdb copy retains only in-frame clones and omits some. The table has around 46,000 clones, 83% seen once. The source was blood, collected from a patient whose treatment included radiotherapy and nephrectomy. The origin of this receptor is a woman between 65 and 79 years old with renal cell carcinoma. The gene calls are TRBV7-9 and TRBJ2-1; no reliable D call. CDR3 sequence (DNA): TGTGCCAGCAGCTTATCTGGCAATGAGCAGTTCTTC. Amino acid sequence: CASSLSGNEQFF.